The 19 T cell receptor beta chains below come from one sample, sequenced in a study of beta chain features in type 1 diabetes. Expressed TCRB transcripts were sequenced, since all the RNA that had been isolated was reverse transcribed. Data came from immunoSEQ multiplex PCR; TCRdb stores just in-frame clones and leaves some out. The sample gives 150,000 or so clones, 11% of which show up once; about 2.1% is in the top ten. The sample comprised central memory CD4+ T cells from blood. These receptors were taken from a man aged 18 to 35 in good health.

This clone came up a few times. The V call is TRBV5-1, the J call TRBJ2-3, with 10 bases matching TRBD1. Germline CDR1 SGHRS, CDR2 YFSETQ. V trimming: 3 bases; J trimming: 2 bases; junction bases outside the gene matches: 6. The CDR3 extends over 16 amino acids. The CDR3 reads CASSSWTGGPTDTQYF. For the CDR3, the DNA is TGCGCCAGCAGCTCATGGACAGGGGGGCCCACAGATACGCAGTATTTT.

This clone was detected only a few times. The chain is built from TRBV7-3 and TRBJ2-1, with D possibly being TRBD2 (5 bases). This CDR3 is built from 15 residues. Germline CDR1 and CDR2: SGHTA and FQGTGA. V was shortened by 3 bases and J by 4 bases, with 13 bases between the two germline ends. This CDR3 is CASSLGRSGYNEQFF. In DNA, the CDR3 is TGTGCCAGCAGCTTGGGCAGGTCGGGGTACAATGAGCAGTTCTTC.

This clone was counted only a few times. V and J are TRBV28 and TRBJ2-4; a possible D gene is TRBD1 (5 bases). Looked up from germline, CDR1 is MDHEN and CDR2 is SYDVKM. The CDR3 has 16 amino acids. Trimming took 2 bases from V and 0 from J, leaving 11 bases between them. CDR3 sequence: CASSLGARVAKNIQYF. As DNA, the CDR3 is TGTGCCAGCAGTTTAGGGGCCAGGGTAGCCAAAAACATTCAGTACTTC.

This clone was seen only a few times. This rearrangement joins TRBV7-9 to TRBJ2-4; D remains ambiguous. V was pared by 4 bases and J by 11 bases, with 12 bases between. Germline V CDR1 and CDR2: SEHNR, FQNEAQ (reference sequence). The CDR3 sequence is 12 residues long. Here the CDR3 reads CASSSSGYFQYF. CDR3 nucleotides: TGTGCCAGCAGCTCGTCGGGCTATTTTCAGTACTTC.

The rearrangement uses TRBV5-1 and TRBJ1-5; 9 nucleotides align to TRBD1. The ends lost 4 bases at V and 2 bases at J; junction bases unmatched: 7. Germline V lookup: CDR1 SGHRS, CDR2 YFSETQ. There are 16 residues in the CDR3. DNA of the CDR3: TGCGCCAGCAGCCCGGGACAGGGATGGGGCAATCAGCCCCAGCATTTT. Protein sequence: CASSPGQGWGNQPQHF.

A note on this clone: This sample includes further DNA sequences coding for the same CDR3. This chain connects TRBV5-6 to TRBJ1-5, with D hard to call. V shed 2 bases and J shed 0 bases, with 6 bases lying between them. The CDR3 spans 14 residues. The germline V gene has CDR1 SGHDT and CDR2 YYEEEE. In nucleotides, the CDR3 is TGTGCCAGCAGCTTTGTTGGTAGCAATCAGCCCCAGCATTTT. Encoded protein: CASSFVGSNQPQHF. Full variable domain (missing parts from reference TRBV5-6 and TRBJ1-5): DAGVTQSPTHLIKTRGQQVTLRCSPKSGHDTVSWYQQALGQGPQFIFQYYEEEERQRGNFPDRFSGHQFPNYSSELNVNALLLGDSALYLCASSFVGSNQPQHFGDGTRLSIL.

The sample holds a few counts of this clone. The rearrangement uses TRBV28 and TRBJ2-5; 9 nucleotides match TRBD1. This CDR3 is 13 amino acids long. From germline, CDR1 is MDHEN and CDR2 SYDVKM. With V trimmed by 8 bases and J by 4 bases, 5 bases remained unmatched. CDR3 loop: CASRDRDRETQYF. The CDR3, as DNA: TGTGCCAGCCGGGACAGGGATAGAGAGACCCAGTACTTC.

The rearrangement links TRBV6-5 to TRBJ2-5, with 9 bases lining up with TRBD2. J was trimmed by 6 bases and V by 5 bases; bases with no gene match: 10. The CDR3 contains 15 residues. Germline V lookup: CDR1 MNHEY, CDR2 SVGAGI. CDR3 DNA: TGTGCCAGCAGTCCCGCGGTAGCGGGAGTTAAGACCCAGTACTTC. The encoded protein is CASSPAVAGVKTQYF.

The rearrangement uses TRBV7-9 and TRBJ2-7; D perhaps matches TRBD2 (5 bases). Per germline, CDR1 SEHNR and CDR2 FQNEAQ (reference sequence). Deletions cut 1 base from V and 1 base from J, with 11 bases between. The CDR3 spans 15 residues. The CDR3, as DNA: TGTGCCAGCAGCTTAGGTCCGGGGAAATCCTACGAGCAGTACTTC. Its translation is CASSLGPGKSYEQYF.

This clone has a handful of counts. The chain carries TRBV7-2 and TRBJ2-3; 7 bases match TRBD1. V shed 5 bases, J shed 3 bases, and the junction held 11 bases outside the gene matches. The CDR3 covers 16 residues. Germline lookup yields CDR1 SGHTA and CDR2 FQGNSA. CDR3 sequence: CASSRLDRAGTDTQYF. The CDR3 DNA sequence: TGTGCCAGCAGCCGACTCGACAGGGCGGGTACAGATACGCAGTATTTT.

This clone was detected a few times. The V gene is TRBV9, the J gene TRBJ1-2; D gene unclear. The CDR3 contains 15 residues. V lost 4 bases and J 1 base, leaving 14 bases between the germline ends. CDR1 SGDLS and CDR2 YYNGEE come from the germline V gene. This CDR3 reads CASSPRAKGNYGYTF. DNA of the CDR3: TGTGCCAGCAGCCCCCGTGCGAAGGGTAACTATGGCTACACCTTC.

There are a few counts of this clone. This chain links TRBV4-3 with TRBJ1-6; possibly TRBD1 for D (5 bases). This CDR3 has 16 amino acids. Trimming left V 0 bases short and J 10 bases short, with 16 bases between. The germline CDR1 and CDR2 sequences are LGHNA and YSLEER. The CDR3 nucleotides are TGCGCCAGCAGCCAAGAAGGGCAGGGCGGAAGATCACCCCTCCACTTT. Its translation is CASSQEGQGGRSPLHF.

J is TRBJ1-1 and V is TRBV4-3; D is unclear. The CDR3 runs to 13 residues. CDR1 and CDR2 (germline): LGHNA, YSLEER. Deletions cut 6 bases from V and 5 bases from J, with 13 bases between. CDR3 nucleotides: TGCGCCAGCAGTCTCGAGGCGGGAACTGAAGCTTTCTTT. It encodes CASSLEAGTEAFF.

In regard to this clone: A read error is possible here, since a much larger clone lies one base away. This specimen includes other DNA sequences encoding the same CDR3. This chain connects TRBV7-3 to TRBJ2-7; TRBD1 agrees at 10 bases. After removal of 5 bases from V and 6 bases from J, the junction contained 1 base not matched to a gene. Germline-derived CDR1 and CDR2 are SGHTA and FQGTGA. The CDR3 is 12 residues long. The CDR3 DNA reads as TGTGCCAGCAGCAGGACAGGGGGCGAGCAGTACTTC. This translates into CASSRTGGEQYF. Combining the CDR3 with reference TRBV7-3 and TRBJ2-7 gives the whole variable domain GAGVSQTPSNKVTEKGKYVELRCDPISGHTALYWYRQSLGQGPEFLIYFQGTGAADDSGLPNDRFFAVRPEGSVSTLKIQRTERGDSAVYLCASSRTGGEQYFGPGTRLTVT.

This clone was counted only a few times. The chain carries TRBV7-2 and TRBJ2-1; maybe TRBD1 (6 bases). V was shortened by 7 bases and J by 7 bases, with 17 bases between the two germline ends. CDR1 SGHTA and CDR2 FQGNSA come from the germline V gene. The CDR3 length is 14 residues. In nucleotides, the CDR3 is TGTGCCAGCACGACCGGGACAAGACCAAATGAGCAGTTCTTC. As protein: CASTTGTRPNEQFF.

This clone was counted between two and nine times. The rearrangement joins TRBV14 to TRBJ2-5; D unresolved. This CDR3 region has 11 residues. V was clipped by 1 base and J by 7 bases, with 4 bases between them. Germline CDR1 SGHDN, CDR2 FVKESK. CDR3 sequence: CASSQVTTQYF. As DNA, the CDR3 is TGTGCCAGCAGCCAAGTGACGACCCAGTACTTC.

The gene calls are TRBV4-2 and TRBJ2-3; D may be TRBD1 (5 bases). CDR3 length: 16 amino acids. Trimming left V 0 bases short and J 3 bases short, with 13 bases between. Germline V CDR1 and CDR2: LGHNA, YNFKEQ. The CDR3 sequence: CASSQDPGAVTDTQYF. DNA of the CDR3: TGTGCCAGCAGCCAAGATCCTGGGGCGGTTACAGATACGCAGTATTTT.

This clone has at least ten counts. The sample holds other DNA sequences that translate to the same CDR3. V usage is TRBV15 and J usage is TRBJ2-7; D remains unclear. Germline assignment: CDR1 LNHNV and CDR2 YYDKDF (reference sequence). Trimming removed 3 bases at V and 3 bases at J, with 9 bases between. The CDR3 is 13 amino acids. The CDR3 region is CATSRRTGYEQYF. The CDR3 DNA is TGTGCCACCAGCAGGAGAACCGGCTACGAGCAGTACTTC.

CDR3 sequence reads: CASSSRDGYTF. CDR3 bases: TGTGCCAGCAGTTCGAGGGATGGCTACACCTTC. The chain combines TRBV28 with TRBJ1-2; D unresolved. Germline values: CDR1 MDHEN, CDR2 SYDVKM. Trimming shortened V by 4 bases and J by 6 bases, and 6 bases separated the two germline ends. CDR3 length: 11 amino acids.